Listed here is a single T cell receptor beta chain. Antigen unknown. MiXCR, applied by TCRdb to the multiplex PCR reads, yields one record per CDR3 protein. In the table there are 23,000 or so distinct CDR3 sequences, about 70% of which are singletons. The J segment lost 5 bases and the V segment lost 2 bases, leaving 3 bases of the junction unmatched. This CDR3 has 14 amino acids. Germline loops: CDR1 LGHNA, CDR2 YSLEER. The data belong to a study of breast tumors, draining lymph nodes, adjacent tissues. The study's findings and limits: Most tumor T cells seemingly derive from lymph node, then expand in tumor. Data only fit, rather than demonstrated, lymph node origin of most tumor T cells. Tumors had less TCR diversity than lymph nodes, more than nontumor tissue. Tumor and nontumor repertoires were significantly more similar in luminal-like than in basal-like breast cancer.

This TCR was sampled from a female donor with breast cancer. Some clones in this sample may be carry-over from other donors' samples. Sequencing was done on a sample of tumor-adjacent breast tissue. The chain carries TRBV4-3 and TRBJ1-2, with 9 bases that match TRBD1. CDR3 in DNA: TGCGCCAGCAGCCAACGGACAGGGGAGTATGGCTACACCTTC. Its translation is CASSQRTGEYGYTF.